This TCR beta chain appears in the sequencing data of a study of blood T cells in healthy people across ages. CDR3 length equals 14 residues. Trimming cost V 0 bases and J 2 bases, with 7 bases left between them. The germline V gene encodes CDR1 MNHEY and CDR2 SMNVEV (reference sequence). Through a sample-barcoded 5' primer and a J-beta primer mix, a second PCR was run for roughly 6 to 11 cycles. TCRdb analysed the 5' RACE reads with MiXCR anew, one entry per CDR3 protein. Of hundreds of thousands of distinct CDR3 sequences in the sample, 35% to 50% were seen once. This clonotype was counted only a few times.

This receptor was identified in a man older than 75 in good health. The chain is built from TRBV27 and TRBJ2-5; D uncertain. The sample taken for sequencing was blood. CDR3 region: CASSLSFPQETQYF. CDR3 nucleotide sequence: TGTGCCAGCAGTTTATCGTTCCCTCAAGAGACCCAGTACTTC.